The clone carrying this T cell receptor beta chain was observed at least ten times. This sample was included in a study of blood T cells in healthy people across ages. Then a second PCR, running about 6 to 12 cycles, was carried out with a sample-barcoded 5' primer and a J-beta primer mix. TCRdb analysed the 5' RACE reads with MiXCR anew, one entry per CDR3 protein. The data hold roughly 1,700,000 distinct CDR3 sequences, with under 30% observed a single time. This receptor was obtained from a woman aged 25 to 39 in good health. Input material: blood.

The CDR3 DNA sequence: TGCAGCGTCATTGACAGGGGTTATGGCTACACCTTC. It specifies CSVIDRGYGYTF. J is TRBJ1-2 and V is TRBV29-1; TRBD1 aligns across 8 bases. After removal of 6 bases from V and 5 bases from J, the junction contained 5 bases not matched to a gene. The CDR3 covers 12 residues. Germline V gene data show CDR1 as SQVTM and CDR2 as ANQGSEA.